These 18 T cell receptor beta chains were all obtained from the same sample, sequenced in a study of T-cell reconstitution after alpha-beta-depleted transplantation in children. Unique molecular identifiers featured in how the TCRbeta library was prepared. MiXCR, applied by TCRdb to the PCR reads, yields one record per CDR3 protein. There are approximately 800,000 distinct CDR3 sequences in the sample; approximately 15% occur only once, and roughly 4.8% lies in the top ten. The sequenced sample was PBMCs, mostly from graft donor cells, obtained 360 days after TCRalphabeta/CD19-depleted stem cell transplant. The receptors stem from a male patient between 10 and 17 years old who had a stem cell transplant for acute lymphoblastic leukemia, so the T cells may come from the graft donor.

This rearrangement joins TRBV6-5 to TRBJ2-1; 7 bases map to TRBD2. The germline CDR1 and CDR2 sequences are MNHEY and SVGAGI. The length of the CDR3 is 16 residues. V was clipped by 0 bases and J by 6 bases; unmatched bases: 8. CDR3: CASSYSIGGSSNEQFF. CDR3 in DNA: TGTGCCAGCAGTTACTCGATCGGGGGGAGCAGCAATGAGCAGTTCTTC.

This clonotype has a handful of counts. Written as DNA, the CDR3 is TGCAGCGTTGATGGTGGAGGGGCGGCTTTCTTT. Encoded protein: CSVDGGGAAFF. The chain recombines TRBV29-1 with TRBJ1-1; D is possibly TRBD1 (5 bases). This CDR3 spans 11 amino acids. The germline CDR1 and CDR2 sequences are SQVTM and ANQGSEA. Trimming cost V 3 bases and J 11 bases, with 13 bases left between them. Supplemented by reference TRBV29-1 and TRBJ1-1, the full variable domain reads SAVISQKPSRDICQRGTSLTIQCQVDSQVTMMFWYRQQPGQSLTLIATANQGSEATYESGFVIDKFPISRPNLTFSTLTVSNMSPEDSSIYLCSVDGGGAAFFGQGTRLTVV.

This clonotype was recorded a few times. The genes are TRBV27 and TRBJ1-6; D is perhaps TRBD1 (5 bases). The CDR3 spans 15 residues. Trimming took 6 bases from V and 9 from J, leaving 18 bases between them. In germline, CDR1 is MNHEY, CDR2 SMNVEV (reference sequence). The CDR3 region is CASRTRTAGRSPLHF. The CDR3 coding sequence is TGTGCCAGCAGGACCCGGACGGCAGGGCGTTCACCCCTCCACTTT.

The chain has TRBV12-3 or TRBV12-4 and TRBJ2-5; D call uncertain. V dropped 7 bases and J dropped 5 bases, with 11 bases sitting between them. This CDR3 region has 12 residues. The CDR3 reads CASTTFGETQYF. The CDR3 DNA is TGTGCCAGCACCACCTTCGGGGAGACCCAGTACTTC.

The sample holds a few counts of this clonotype. The chain employs TRBV2 and TRBJ1-4, with TRBD1 identical over 11 bases. There are 13 residues in the CDR3. In germline, CDR1 is SNHLY, CDR2 FYNNEI. The V gene end was trimmed by 8 bases and the J gene end by 8 bases; junction bases not matched to a gene: 4. DNA for the CDR3: TGTGCCAGCCCCGGGACAGGGGGAGAAAAACTGTTTTTT. Amino acids: CASPGTGGEKLFF. Together with reference TRBV2 and TRBJ1-4, the CDR3 gives the full variable domain: EPEVTQTPSHQVTQMGQEVILRCVPISNHLYFYWYRQILGQKVEFLVSFYNNEISEKSEIFDDQFSVERPDGSNFTLKIRSTKLEDSAMYFCASPGTGGEKLFFGSGTQLSVL.

This clonotype was counted once. V gene TRBV5-4 combines with J gene TRBJ1-2; the D gene is possibly TRBD1 (5 bases). Germline V gives CDR1 SGHNT, CDR2 YYREEE (reference sequence). Deletions cut 2 bases from V and 4 bases from J, with 15 bases between. This CDR3 region has 15 residues. The CDR3 reads CASSLGAGTFYGYTF. The CDR3 region has the DNA TGTGCCAGCAGCTTAGGCGCCGGGACCTTCTATGGCTACACCTTC.

A note on this clonotype: The junction departs from germline at one end; a sequencing error may be responsible. The chain links TRBV7-9 to TRBJ2-5, with D possibly TRBD1 on 6 matching bases. Germline V gives CDR1 SEHNR, CDR2 FQNEAQ (reference sequence). The CDR3 contains 14 residues. In DNA form, the CDR3 reads TGTGCCAGCAGCACCGACAGGTGGGAAGAGACCCTGTACTTC. Its protein is CASSTDRWEETLYF.

The sample holds a few counts of this clonotype. This chain connects TRBV4-2 to TRBJ2-7; TRBD2 is a possible D gene (6 bases). CDR3 size: 15 residues. Germline loops: CDR1 LGHNA, CDR2 YNFKEQ. V dropped 3 bases and J dropped 3 bases, with 15 bases sitting between them. CDR3 coding DNA: TGTGCCAGCAGCCAGGATCTAGCGTCTCACTACGAGCAGTACTTC. This encodes CASSQDLASHYEQYF.

A few counts support this clonotype. This rearrangement joins TRBV5-5 to TRBJ2-7, with D perhaps TRBD1 (6 bases). V was trimmed by 1 base and J by 3 bases, leaving 17 bases between them. The germline V gene has CDR1 SGHKS and CDR2 YYEKEE (reference sequence). The CDR3 has 16 residues. In DNA, the CDR3 is TGTGCCAGCAGCTTGATCACAGGGCGTTCCCTCTACGAGCAGTACTTC. It codes for CASSLITGRSLYEQYF.

This clonotype turned up a few times. The chain uses TRBV12-3 or TRBV12-4 and TRBJ2-1; D gene ambiguous. V lost 7 bases to trimming and J lost 7 bases, with 23 bases between them. This CDR3 has 16 residues. In nucleotides, the CDR3 is TGTGCCAGCATACCCGTTGGGCTAAAGAGCTCTAATGAGCAGTTCTTC. Its translation is CASIPVGLKSSNEQFF.

This clonotype was seen only a few times. V is TRBV20-1 and J is TRBJ1-2; TRBD1 is a possible D gene (5 bases). Germline V gene data show CDR1 as DFQATT and CDR2 as SNEGSKA (reference sequence). The CDR3 has 15 amino acids. Trimming shortened V by 1 base and J by 4 bases, and 16 bases separated the two germline ends. The CDR3 nucleotides read TGCAGTGCTAGAGCGTATCGGCAGGGTTCCTATGGCTACACCTTC. This gives the protein CSARAYRQGSYGYTF.

This chain connects TRBV27 to TRBJ2-3, with D perhaps matching TRBD2 (6 bases). V was clipped by 7 bases and J by 2 bases, with 13 bases between them. Germline V gene lookup returns CDR1 MNHEY and CDR2 SMNVEV (reference sequence). This CDR3 comprises 14 residues. In DNA, the CDR3 is TGTGCCAGCATCTCGGCGGGACCCACAGATACGCAGTATTTT. Protein product: CASISAGPTDTQYF.

The rearrangement links TRBV15 to TRBJ1-2; no firm D call. Germline CDR1 reads LNHNV; CDR2 reads YYDKDF (reference sequence). The CDR3 is 13 amino acids. The ends were cut back, 10 bases at V and 7 bases at J, with 19 bases in the middle. Here the CDR3 reads CAMGTGLKSGYTF. The DNA for the CDR3 is TGTGCCATGGGCACCGGGCTAAAGAGTGGCTACACCTTC.

This clonotype was observed a few times. The gene calls are TRBV7-6 and TRBJ2-7; 9 bases match TRBD2. CDR3 size: 16 residues. The V and J ends lost 5 bases and 3 bases, in that order; junction bases with no gene match: 11. Germline-derived CDR1 and CDR2 are SGHVS and FNYEAQ. The CDR3 reads CASSPPGAGGYYEQYF. CDR3 sequence (DNA): TGTGCCAGCAGCCCCCCCGGAGCGGGAGGATACTACGAGCAGTACTTC.

This clonotype was recorded at least ten times. This chain connects TRBV20-1 to TRBJ2-1; 10 positions match TRBD1. CDR3 length equals 13 residues. V lost 5 bases, J lost 8 bases, and 6 bases stayed unmatched. Germline CDR1 reads DFQATT; CDR2 reads SNEGSKA (reference sequence). The CDR3 DNA is TGCAGTGCTCGGGGACAGGGGACATATGAGCAGTTCTTC. It specifies CSARGQGTYEQFF.

This clonotype was picked up many times. The chain has TRBV28 and TRBJ2-3, with 10 bases that match TRBD2. The germline gives CDR1 MDHEN, CDR2 SYDVKM. Trimming at V came to 2 bases and at J to 5 bases, leaving 7 bases not matched to a gene. This CDR3 has 16 residues. The CDR3 DNA follows: TGTGCCAGCAGTTTAGTTAGCGGGAGGTTGGGAGATACGCAGTATTTT. Amino acid sequence: CASSLVSGRLGDTQYF.

This clonotype was observed a few times. The CDR3 DNA follows: TGTGCCAGCAGTTTATCGGTGAATAGCGTCTCCTACGAGCAGTACTTC. It encodes CASSLSVNSVSYEQYF. J is TRBJ2-7 and V is TRBV27; D perhaps matches TRBD2 (5 bases). The CDR3 covers 16 residues. CDR1 MNHEY and CDR2 SMNVEV come from the germline V gene (reference sequence). V was shortened by 0 bases and J by 0 bases, with 12 bases between the two germline ends.

This clonotype was detected ten times or more. The chain is built from TRBV27 and TRBJ2-2; 9 nucleotides agree with TRBD2. Per the germline V gene, CDR1 is MNHEY and CDR2 is SMNVEV (reference sequence). V lost 7 bases, J lost 1 base, and 13 bases stayed unmatched. The CDR3 consists of 18 residues. The CDR3 region has the DNA TGTGCCAGCATCGGACTAGCGTCCAGGGGGGTGAACACCGGGGAGCTGTTTTTT. It yields the protein CASIGLASRGVNTGELFF.